The 24 T cell receptor beta chains below were found in one sample sequenced in a study of shared clonotypes between healthy human individuals. Profiling relied on immunoSEQ multiplex PCR, and the TCRdb table lists in-frame clones only, not all of them. Of some 1.4 million clones in the sample, roughly 96% were seen once. The sample was naive CD4+ T cells sorted from blood. The subset here: CD45RA+ positively selected. These receptors originate from a man younger than 45 in good health.

The chain carries TRBV9 and TRBJ1-1; TRBD1 agrees at 10 bases. CDR1 and CDR2 from the germline V gene are SGDLS and YYNGEE. The ends lost 3 bases at V and 0 bases at J; junction bases unmatched: 11. The length of the CDR3 is 18 residues. The DNA of the CDR3 is TGTGCCAGCAGCGCTTCCCACCGACAGGGGGCACTGAACACTGAAGCTTTCTTT. It codes for CASSASHRQGALNTEAFF. Filled out from reference TRBV9 and TRBJ1-1, the complete variable domain reads DSGVTQTPKHLITATGQRVTLRCSPRSGDLSVYWYQQSLDQGLQFLIQYYNGEERAKGNILERFSAQQFPDLHSELNLSSLELGDSALYFCASSASHRQGALNTEAFFGQGTRLTVV.

This rearrangement joins TRBV28 to TRBJ2-1; 14 nucleotides agree with TRBD2. CDR3 size: 17 residues. The V gene's germline CDR1 is MDHEN and CDR2 SYDVKM. V was clipped by 6 bases and J by 7 bases; unmatched bases: 11. Here the CDR3 reads CASSPSRLAGGPNEQFF. CDR3 nucleotide sequence: TGTGCCAGCAGCCCCTCACGACTAGCGGGAGGGCCGAATGAGCAGTTCTTC.

This sequence joins TRBV9 and TRBJ1-2, with 7 positions matching TRBD1. Germline V gene data show CDR1 as SGDLS and CDR2 as YYNGEE. CDR3 length: 16 residues. V lost 1 base and J lost 5; bases outside the gene matches: 11. CDR3 region: CASSVTLGTEHYGYTF. In DNA, the CDR3 is TGTGCCAGCAGCGTAACGCTCGGGACAGAGCATTATGGCTACACCTTC.

This chain joins TRBV5-1 and TRBJ1-3, with TRBD1 matching 9 bases. This CDR3 contains 14 residues. Looked up from germline, CDR1 is SGHRS and CDR2 is YFSETQ. V was pared by 5 bases and J by 7 bases, with 7 bases of the junction left unmatched. The CDR3 nucleotides are TGCGCCAGCAGTTCCGGGGACAGGGACAACACCATATATTTT. The encoded protein is CASSSGDRDNTIYF.

The rearrangement uses TRBV5-1 and TRBJ1-1; 8 bases map to TRBD1. The V segment lost 0 bases and the J segment 6 bases; nucleotides outside the gene matches: 7. CDR1 and CDR2 from the germline V gene are SGHRS and YFSETQ. The CDR3 is made up of 15 amino acids. The CDR3 DNA is TGCGCCAGCAGCTTGGTGGTCAGGGGGCGGGCTGAAGCTTTCTTT. Encoded protein: CASSLVVRGRAEAFF. The full variable domain, its missing parts supplied by reference TRBV5-1 and TRBJ1-1, is KAGVTQTPRYLIKTRGQQVTLSCSPISGHRSVSWYQQTPGQGLQFLFEYFSETQRNKGNFPGRFSGRQFSNSRSEMNVSTLELGDSALYLCASSLVVRGRAEAFFGQGTRLTVV.

CDR3: CASGGRGADTQYF. Written as DNA, the CDR3 is TGTGCCAGCGGCGGGAGAGGGGCAGATACGCAGTATTTT. V gene TRBV28 combines with J gene TRBJ2-3; 7 nucleotides match TRBD2. The CDR3 is made up of 13 amino acids. With V trimmed by 8 bases and J by 4 bases, 6 bases remained unmatched. The germline CDR1 and CDR2 sequences are MDHEN and SYDVKM.

The chain joins TRBV28 to TRBJ2-1; 8 bases match TRBD1. Germline V gene data show CDR1 as MDHEN and CDR2 as SYDVKM. This CDR3 is 14 amino acids long. V lost 2 bases and J lost 10; bases outside the gene matches: 7. The CDR3 region is CASSLPQGAGEQFF. The CDR3 coding sequence is TGTGCCAGCAGTTTACCCCAGGGGGCAGGGGAGCAGTTCTTC.

This sequence joins TRBV6-5 and TRBJ2-2; weak D call: TRBD1 (6 bases). The V end lost 7 bases, the J end lost 0 bases, and 12 bases lay between the germline ends. Germline CDR1 reads MNHEY; CDR2 reads SVGAGI. There are 15 residues in the CDR3. The CDR3, as DNA: TGTGCCAGCAAACAGGGCGGGTCGAACACCGGGGAGCTGTTTTTT. Its translation is CASKQGGSNTGELFF.

Remarks on this clone: This sample also contains other DNA sequences that code for the same CDR3. This chain connects TRBV18 to TRBJ2-3, with 7 positions matching TRBD2. The germline CDR1 and CDR2 sequences are KGHSH and LQKENI. The CDR3 length is 15 residues. V dropped 3 bases and J dropped 3; count of bases not matched to a gene: 6. CDR3 in amino acids: CASSPLSGGTDTQYF. The DNA of the CDR3 is TGTGCCAGCTCACCCCTTTCCGGGGGGACAGATACGCAGTATTTT.

The V gene is TRBV28, the J gene TRBJ2-7, with D perhaps TRBD1 or TRBD2 (5 bases each). Germline loops: CDR1 MDHEN, CDR2 SYDVKM. Trimming stripped 5 bases from V and 2 bases from J, with 13 bases between. This CDR3 comprises 14 residues. The DNA for the CDR3 is TGTGCCAGCAGTCTCCGGGACGGGACCTACGAGCAGTACTTC. Residues: CASSLRDGTYEQYF.

The chain is built from TRBV25-1 and TRBJ1-4, with D possibly TRBD1 on 5 matching bases. The CDR3 runs to 16 residues. Between the trimmed V and J ends, which lost 5 bases and 5 bases, there was a span of 18 bases. Per germline, CDR1 MGHDK and CDR2 SYGVNS. CDR3: CASSTPFGTVNEKLFF. The DNA of the CDR3 is TGTGCCAGCAGTACCCCCTTCGGGACGGTGAATGAAAAACTGTTTTTT.

Note on this clone: Other DNA sequences within the sample encode an identical CDR3. This CDR3 is CASSVASGNTGELFF. In nucleotides, the CDR3 is TGTGCCAGCAGCGTAGCGAGCGGGAACACCGGGGAGCTGTTTTTT. The rearrangement links TRBV9 to TRBJ2-2, with TRBD2 as a possible D gene (5 bases). The CDR3 has 15 residues. Germline V lookup: CDR1 SGDLS, CDR2 YYNGEE. The V end was cut by 0 bases, the J end by 1 base, with 7 bases between.

The CDR3 loop is CASSLVSNAGFFNEKLFF. The CDR3 region has the DNA TGTGCCAGCAGCTTAGTTTCGAATGCAGGCTTCTTTAATGAAAAACTGTTTTTT. The gene calls are TRBV7-6 and TRBJ1-4; no definite D call. The germline V gene encodes CDR1 SGHVS and CDR2 FNYEAQ. The ends were cut back, 1 base at V and 4 bases at J, with 19 bases in the middle. The CDR3 totals 18 residues.

J is TRBJ2-2 and V is TRBV5-6; D is unclear. Looked up from germline, CDR1 is SGHDT and CDR2 is YYEEEE. V was cut by 1 base and J by 7 bases, with 2 bases left in between. The CDR3 has 11 amino acids. The CDR3 reads CASSLHGELFF. As DNA, the CDR3 is TGTGCCAGCAGCTTGCACGGGGAGCTGTTTTTT.

The rearrangement links TRBV5-1 to TRBJ2-1; 8 bases fit TRBD1. The CDR3 length is 14 residues. CDR1 and CDR2 (germline): SGHRS, YFSETQ. Unmatched junction bases numbered 7, after V lost 3 bases and J lost 8 bases. As DNA, the CDR3 is TGCGCCAGCAGCTGGCAGGGGGCTAAGGATGAGCAGTTCTTC. It yields the protein CASSWQGAKDEQFF.

V usage is TRBV5-1 and J usage is TRBJ2-7, with D perhaps TRBD2 (5 bases). The V and J ends lost 0 bases and 4 bases respectively, with 14 bases between them. Germline loops: CDR1 SGHRS, CDR2 YFSETQ. The CDR3 extends over 15 amino acids. CDR3: CASSLGSGTVYEQYF. The CDR3 coding sequence is TGCGCCAGCAGCTTGGGGTCGGGAACGGTGTACGAGCAGTACTTC. Based on the CDR3 plus reference TRBV5-1 and TRBJ2-7, the full variable domain is KAGVTQTPRYLIKTRGQQVTLSCSPISGHRSVSWYQQTPGQGLQFLFEYFSETQRNKGNFPGRFSGRQFSNSRSEMNVSTLELGDSALYLCASSLGSGTVYEQYFGPGTRLTVT.

This rearrangement joins TRBV6-1 to TRBJ1-1; no clear D. The CDR3 loop spans 15 amino acids. Germline-derived CDR1 and CDR2 are MNHNS and SASEGT. V was clipped by 7 bases and J by 0 bases, with 15 bases between them. The CDR3 region has the DNA TGTGCCAGCACGGGTCGGCGCAGCATGAACACTGAAGCTTTCTTT. Residues: CASTGRRSMNTEAFF.

Concerning this clone: Other DNA sequences within the sample encode an identical CDR3. CDR3 bases: TGTGCCAGCAGCGTAGGAGTTGGCAATCAGCCCCAGCATTTT. It yields the protein CASSVGVGNQPQHF. This sequence joins TRBV9 and TRBJ1-5; D unclear. CDR1 and CDR2 from the germline V gene are SGDLS and YYNGEE. The V gene lost 0 bases and the J gene lost 2 bases, with 6 bases spanning the gap. CDR3 length equals 14 residues.

The chain carries TRBV7-9 and TRBJ2-1, with 9 bases aligning to TRBD2. The J segment lost 7 bases and the V segment lost 0 bases, leaving 13 bases of the junction unmatched. The CDR3 extends over 18 amino acids. CDR1 and CDR2 from the germline V gene are SEHNR and FQNEAQ (reference sequence). DNA for the CDR3: TGTGCCAGCAGCTTAGCGCCCTTGGGCGGGAGGGTTTTAAATGAGCAGTTCTTC. Its protein product is CASSLAPLGGRVLNEQFF.

This chain joins TRBV11-1 and TRBJ2-7; 9 nucleotides match TRBD1. CDR1 is SGHAT, CDR2 FQDESV, per germline (reference sequence). The CDR3 runs to 15 residues. Trimming took 5 bases from V and 9 from J; bases not matched to a gene: 14. CDR3 DNA: TGTGCCAGCAGCGGGAGGGGACAGGGACCCTTCTTGCAGTACTTC. Its protein is CASSGRGQGPFLQYF.

Here the CDR3 DNA reads TGCGCCAGCAGCCAGGGATCAGCCCCCTTAAACATTCAGTACTTC. Amino acid sequence: CASSQGSAPLNIQYF. The V call is TRBV4-3, the J call TRBJ2-4; D is uncertain. The CDR3 extends over 15 amino acids. In germline, CDR1 is LGHNA, CDR2 YSLEER. V was cut by 3 bases and J by 6 bases, with 15 bases left in between.

V gene TRBV2 combines with J gene TRBJ1-1, with D possibly matching TRBD1 (5 bases). Germline V CDR1 and CDR2: SNHLY, FYNNEI. CDR3 length equals 14 residues. V lost 3 bases and J lost 2, with 10 bases in between. The CDR3 nucleotides read TGTGCCAGCAGTGACCCCGGACAAAACACTGAAGCTTTCTTT. Translation: CASSDPGQNTEAFF. The whole variable domain, filled in from reference TRBV2 and TRBJ1-1, reads EPEVTQTPSHQVTQMGQEVILRCVPISNHLYFYWYRQILGQKVEFLVSFYNNEISEKSEIFDDQFSVERPDGSNFTLKIRSTKLEDSAMYFCASSDPGQNTEAFFGQGTRLTVV.

The chain employs TRBV7-2 and TRBJ2-7; TRBD1 agrees at 10 bases. Germline CDR1 reads SGHTA; CDR2 reads FQGNSA. V shed 5 bases and J 0 bases; nucleotides not matched to a gene: 4. The CDR3 runs to 15 residues. The CDR3 loop reads CASSPRQGASYEQYF. The CDR3 DNA reads as TGTGCCAGCAGCCCCCGACAGGGGGCCTCCTACGAGCAGTACTTC.

The V call is TRBV5-1, the J call TRBJ2-7, with unresolved D. This CDR3 contains 15 residues. V lost 5 bases and J 1 base, leaving 16 bases between the germline ends. Germline assignment: CDR1 SGHRS and CDR2 YFSETQ. The CDR3 coding sequence is TGCGCCAGCAGTCCCCACCCCCTAGAGTCCTACGAGCAGTACTTC. Encoded protein: CASSPHPLESYEQYF. Using reference TRBV5-1 and TRBJ2-7 for the parts outside the CDR3, the full variable domain is KAGVTQTPRYLIKTRGQQVTLSCSPISGHRSVSWYQQTPGQGLQFLFEYFSETQRNKGNFPGRFSGRQFSNSRSEMNVSTLELGDSALYLCASSPHPLESYEQYFGPGTRLTVT.